This TCR beta chain was observed in a study of T cell responses to AZD1222 COVID-19 vaccine. The CDR3 sequence is 13 residues long. Trimming pared 3 bases from V and 1 base from J, leaving 9 bases between. CDR1 is DFQATT, CDR2 SNEGSKA, per germline (reference sequence). TCRdb's table, derived via immunoSEQ multiplex PCR, lists solely in-frame clones and lacks some. The table lists 150,000 to 200,000 clones, roughly 92% of them singletons. Points from the study as a whole: With dominance at 160-218 and 743-854, vaccine-associated CD4 TCRs spanned spike. White British donors predominated, females outnumbered males, and clonal diversity was possibly underestimated.

Remarks on this clone: Its specificity is not known.

The sequence was collected from an adult in good health. The rearrangement joins TRBV20-1 to TRBJ1-2; D is uncertain. The sample here was peripheral blood, taken on day 0 of AZD1222 vaccination. The CDR3 reads CSASVPRNYGYTF. Written as DNA, the CDR3 is TGCAGTGCTAGTGTTCCGCGTAACTATGGCTACACCTTC.